This TCR beta chain was retrieved from a study of T cells in Graves' hyperthyroidism and ophthalmopathy. Overall study: Before treatment of any kind, peripheral blood was taken at initial diagnosis.

Exclusion of patients followed from uncontrolled infection, other autoimmune disease, pregnancy or lactation. RNA transcripts were the template for amplifying TCR beta CDR3 regions. HTBI primers were the set used in a first-round RT-PCR of the TCR CDR3. TCRdb reprocessed the multiplex PCR reads via MiXCR and lists one record per CDR3 protein. The sample has roughly 640,000 distinct CDR3 sequences, 16% seen once. V was pared by 4 bases and J by 9 bases, with 9 bases of the junction left unmatched. The CDR3 is made up of 15 amino acids. CDR1 SGHTA and CDR2 FQGNSA come from the germline V gene. Of note for this clonotype: The antigen is undetermined.

Study conclusions and caveats: Expanded thyroid clonotypes (above 0.001) were mostly also found in blood. Before onset, by a median of approximately 5.9 months, the model predicted ophthalmopathy.

The V gene is TRBV7-2, the J gene TRBJ2-1; TRBD2 aligns across 10 bases. This TCR was recovered from a woman aged 40 to 50 with Graves' ophthalmopathy. Material: blood. The chain's CDR3 is CASSSGLAIHSEQFF. For the CDR3, the DNA is TGTGCCAGCAGCTCGGGACTAGCGATCCACAGTGAGCAGTTCTTC. Using reference TRBV7-2 and TRBJ2-1 for the parts outside the CDR3, the full variable domain is GAGVSQSPSNKVTEKGKDVELRCDPISGHTALYWYRQSLGQGLEFLIYFQGNSAPDKSGLPSDRFSAERTGGSVSTLTIQRTQQEDSAVYLCASSSGLAIHSEQFFGPGTRLTVL.